This entry concerns a single TCR beta chain. The sample originates from a study of shared clonotypes between healthy human individuals. At a deep level, the assay was run. Measured with immunoSEQ multiplex PCR; TCRdb has only the in-frame clones, and not every one. Among roughly 640,000 clones listed, less than 85% were seen once. The V end lost 3 bases, the J end lost 3 bases, and 11 bases lay between the germline ends. Per germline, CDR1 MNHEY and CDR2 SMNVEV (reference sequence). This CDR3 region has 14 residues. This chain connects TRBV27 to TRBJ2-5; D gene unclear. The sequenced sample was memory CD4+ T cells sorted from blood. Described subset: CD45RA-negative fraction. The receptor was derived from a woman aged 25 to 45 in good health. The CDR3 region is CASSFGHKKETQYF. In nucleotides, the CDR3 is TGTGCCAGCAGTTTTGGCCACAAAAAAGAGACCCAGTACTTC.